This T cell receptor beta chain was sequenced during a study of shared clonotypes between healthy human individuals. This clone appeared many times. The repertoire was sequenced with immunoSEQ multiplex PCR; TCRdb's copy has only in-frame clones and lacks some. The data contain 550,000 to 850,000 clones, just under 75% of them singletons. This CDR3 region has 14 residues. V was trimmed by 2 bases and J by 7 bases, leaving 12 bases between them. The V gene's germline CDR1 is MNHNS and CDR2 SASEGT. The specimen was memory CD4+ T cells sorted from blood. This sample's subset: CD45RA-negative fraction. This receptor was identified in a woman in her twenties or thirties in good health. This sequence joins TRBV6-1 and TRBJ2-1; D is perhaps TRBD1 or TRBD2 (6 bases each). In DNA, the CDR3 is TGTGCCAGCAGTGAATGGCCGGGGGCAAATGAGCAGTTCTTC. Protein product: CASSEWPGANEQFF.